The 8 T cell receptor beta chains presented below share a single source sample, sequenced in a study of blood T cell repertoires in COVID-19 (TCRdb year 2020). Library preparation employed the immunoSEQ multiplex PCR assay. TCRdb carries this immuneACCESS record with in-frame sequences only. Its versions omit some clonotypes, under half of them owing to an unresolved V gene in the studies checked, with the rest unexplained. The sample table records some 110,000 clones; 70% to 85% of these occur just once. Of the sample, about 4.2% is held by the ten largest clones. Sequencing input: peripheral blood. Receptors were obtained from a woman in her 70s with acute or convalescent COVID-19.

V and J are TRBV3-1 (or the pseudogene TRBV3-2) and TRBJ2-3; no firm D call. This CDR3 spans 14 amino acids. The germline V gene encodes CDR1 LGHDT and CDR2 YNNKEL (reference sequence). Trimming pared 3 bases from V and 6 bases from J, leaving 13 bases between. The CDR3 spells CASSQPELGDTQYF. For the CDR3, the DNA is TGTGCCAGCAGCCAGCCCGAACTCGGGGATACGCAGTATTTT.

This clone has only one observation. DNA for the CDR3: TGTGCCACCAGTGATCCTGACAGCGGGGGTCCCGGGGAGACCCAGTACTTC. Its translation is CATSDPDSGGPGETQYF. V is TRBV24-1 and J is TRBJ2-5; 8 positions agree with TRBD2. Germline V gene lookup returns CDR1 KGHDR and CDR2 SFDVKD. This CDR3 comprises 17 residues. With V trimmed by 3 bases and J by 5 bases, 13 bases remained unmatched.

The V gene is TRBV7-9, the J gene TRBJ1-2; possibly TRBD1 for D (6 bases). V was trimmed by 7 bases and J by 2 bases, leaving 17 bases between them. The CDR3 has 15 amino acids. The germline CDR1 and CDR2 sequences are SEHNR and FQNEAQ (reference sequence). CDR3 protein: CASTTPKGTNYGYTF. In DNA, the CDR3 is TGTGCCAGCACCACCCCGAAAGGGACAAACTATGGCTACACCTTC. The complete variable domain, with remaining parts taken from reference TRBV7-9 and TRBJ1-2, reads DTGVSQNPRHKITKRGQNVTFRCDPISEHNRLYWYRQTLGQGPEFLTYFQNEAQLEKSRLLSDRFSAERPKGSFSTLEIQRTEQGDSAMYLCASTTPKGTNYGYTFGSGTRLTVV.

CDR3 amino acids: CASSRGQGIDNEQFF. Here the CDR3 DNA reads TGTGCCAGCAGTCGGGGACAGGGTATCGACAATGAGCAGTTCTTC. This chain joins TRBV6-5 and TRBJ2-1, with TRBD1 matching over 9 bases. The CDR3 has 15 amino acids. CDR1 is MNHEY, CDR2 SVGAGI, per germline. J was trimmed by 5 bases and V by 5 bases; bases with no gene match: 7.

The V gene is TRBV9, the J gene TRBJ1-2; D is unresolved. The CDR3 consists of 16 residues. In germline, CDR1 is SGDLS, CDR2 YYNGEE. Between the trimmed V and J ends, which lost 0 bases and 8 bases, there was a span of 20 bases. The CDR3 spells CASSVDGGNIRRGYTF. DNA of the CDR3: TGTGCCAGCAGCGTAGACGGAGGTAACATACGCCGCGGCTACACCTTC.

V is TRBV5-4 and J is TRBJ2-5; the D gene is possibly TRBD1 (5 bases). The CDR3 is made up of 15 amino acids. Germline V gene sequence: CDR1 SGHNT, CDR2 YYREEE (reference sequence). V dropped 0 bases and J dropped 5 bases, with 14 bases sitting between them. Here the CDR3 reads CASSLGTPAGETQYF. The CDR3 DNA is TGTGCCAGCAGCTTGGGTACTCCTGCAGGGGAGACCCAGTACTTC.

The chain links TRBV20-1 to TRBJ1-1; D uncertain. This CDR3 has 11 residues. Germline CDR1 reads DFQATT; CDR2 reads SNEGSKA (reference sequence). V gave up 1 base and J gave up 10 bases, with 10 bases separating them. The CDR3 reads CSARAQLRAFF. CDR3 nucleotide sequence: TGCAGTGCTAGAGCACAGTTAAGAGCTTTCTTT.

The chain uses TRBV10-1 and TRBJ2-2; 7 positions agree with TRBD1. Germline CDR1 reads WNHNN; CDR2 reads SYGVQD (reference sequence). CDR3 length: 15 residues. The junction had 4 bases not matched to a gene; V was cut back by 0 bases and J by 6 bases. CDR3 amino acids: CASSESGQRAGELFF. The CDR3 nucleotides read TGCGCCAGCAGTGAGTCGGGACAGAGGGCCGGGGAGCTGTTTTTT.